The clone carrying this TCR beta chain was seen only a few times. Antigen unknown. CDR1 and CDR2 (germline): ENHRY, SYGVKD. Trimming removed 8 bases at V and 5 bases at J, with 13 bases between. The CDR3 runs to 13 residues. Described time point: newly diagnosed, previously untreated cHL patient sample. The CD4+ T cells used were purified from thawed PBMCs through magnetic negative selection. Investigators turned to newly diagnosed, untreated classical Hodgkin lymphoma PBMCs for comparison. These data come from a study of PD-1 blockade in classical Hodgkin lymphoma. Findings of the study overall: There remain no defined causes for the repertoire differences, which possibly reflect disease activity or prior therapy. Diminished baseline TCR diversity has been reported in newly diagnosed patients relative to healthy donors.

Method: immunoSEQ multiplex PCR; TCRdb's copy keeps in-frame clones and lacks some. The profile covers 15,000 to 17,000 clones, with approximately 86% appearing a single time and about 0.82% taken by the ten largest. The receptor comes from a human donor with classical Hodgkin lymphoma. The chain couples TRBV10-3 to TRBJ1-5; D might be TRBD1 (6 bases). The sample taken for sequencing was CD4+ T cells from blood. The CDR3 sequence: CAIARDTDQPQHF. The CDR3 nucleotides are TGTGCCATCGCGCGGGACACAGATCAGCCCCAGCATTTT.